This entry lists 23 T cell receptor beta chains sequenced from one sample in a study of OX40 agonist ivuxolimab in advanced cancers. Measured with immunoSEQ multiplex PCR; TCRdb has only the in-frame clones, and not every one. The table lists tens of thousands of clones, approximately 90% of them singletons. The source was CD4+ or CD8+ T cells sorted from blood, collected in a trial of the OX40 agonist ivuxolimab. These receptors were taken from an adult with an advanced solid tumor such as melanoma, head and neck, liver or kidney cancer.

The chain couples TRBV5-6 to TRBJ2-1; no definite D call. This CDR3 has 14 residues. V was shortened by 2 bases and J by 6 bases, with 12 bases between the two germline ends. CDR1 and CDR2 from the germline V gene are SGHDT and YYEEEE. The CDR3 loop reads CASSFGSGVNEQFF. CDR3 in DNA: TGTGCCAGCAGCTTCGGATCCGGAGTCAATGAGCAGTTCTTC. The entire variable domain, with the rest obtained from reference TRBV5-6 and TRBJ2-1, is as follows: DAGVTQSPTHLIKTRGQQVTLRCSPKSGHDTVSWYQQALGQGPQFIFQYYEEEERQRGNFPDRFSGHQFPNYSSELNVNALLLGDSALYLCASSFGSGVNEQFFGPGTRLTVL.

In the case of this clone: Distinct nucleotide sequences in the sample also encode this CDR3. The V gene is TRBV7-3, the J gene TRBJ2-1, with 14 bases identical to TRBD2. The germline V gene has CDR1 SGHTA and CDR2 FQGTGA. Trimming removed 5 bases from V and 6 bases from J; junction bases left unmatched: 3. The CDR3 is 15 amino acids. The CDR3 bases are TGTGCCAGCAGCCCGGGGACTAGCGGGAGCAATGAGCAGTTCTTC. It codes for CASSPGTSGSNEQFF.

The CDR3 loop is CASNEVSQETQYF. CDR3 coding DNA: TGTGCCAGCAATGAGGTCTCTCAAGAGACCCAGTACTTC. The gene calls are TRBV11-2 and TRBJ2-5; no clear D. V lost 7 bases, J lost 2 bases, and 11 bases lay in between. Per the germline V gene, CDR1 is SGHAT and CDR2 is FQNNGV. This CDR3 comprises 13 residues.

The V and J genes are TRBV4-3 and TRBJ2-6; possible D gene TRBD2, 5 bases. The germline CDR1 and CDR2 sequences are LGHNA and YSLEER. The V end was cut by 0 bases, the J end by 0 bases, with 15 bases between. The CDR3 has 19 residues. This chain's CDR3 is CASSQEVRELHSGANVLTF. Here the CDR3 DNA reads TGCGCCAGCAGCCAAGAAGTTAGGGAGCTCCACTCTGGGGCCAACGTCCTGACTTTC.

This chain links TRBV11-1 with TRBJ2-7, with a weak D call TRBD2 (6 bases). Germline CDR1 is SGHAT and CDR2 is FQDESV (reference sequence). V lost 1 base, J lost 2 bases, and 18 bases lay in between. This CDR3 has 17 amino acids. The CDR3 protein is CASSLGGTGVVTYEQYF. The CDR3 DNA sequence: TGTGCCAGCAGCTTAGGAGGGACGGGAGTAGTAACCTACGAGCAGTACTTC.

V is TRBV10-3 and J is TRBJ1-5, with 7 bases lining up with TRBD1. The CDR3 sequence is 14 residues long. With V trimmed by 2 bases and J by 4 bases, 2 bases remained unmatched. From germline, CDR1 is ENHRY and CDR2 SYGVKD. The chain's CDR3 is CAISEPDRNQPQHF. The CDR3 region has the DNA TGTGCCATCAGTGAGCCGGACAGGAATCAGCCCCAGCATTTT.

The rearrangement links TRBV9 to TRBJ2-5; D gene uncertain. Germline CDR1 SGDLS, CDR2 YYNGEE. Deletions cut 3 bases from V and 2 bases from J, with 8 bases between. CDR3 length equals 13 residues. CDR3 in amino acids: CASSGATQETQYF. The DNA of the CDR3 is TGTGCCAGCAGCGGGGCTACTCAAGAGACCCAGTACTTC.

The V call is TRBV28, the J call TRBJ2-7, with 10 bases that match TRBD1. CDR3 length: 15 residues. Germline V lookup: CDR1 MDHEN, CDR2 SYDVKM. V shed 6 bases, J shed 7 bases, and the junction held 12 bases outside the gene matches. The CDR3 nucleotides read TGTGCCAGCAGCACACCGGGACAGGGGTCATGGGAGCAGTACTTC. Translated: CASSTPGQGSWEQYF.

This clone rates as large. The chain carries TRBV4-2 and TRBJ2-2; 9 nucleotides line up with TRBD2. The germline V gene encodes CDR1 LGHNA and CDR2 YNFKEQ. This CDR3 region has 17 residues. V was pared by 4 bases and J by 7 bases, with 13 bases of the junction left unmatched. CDR3 residues: CASSPLGAGGPDGELFF. The DNA of the CDR3 is TGTGCCAGCAGCCCCCTGGGGGCGGGAGGGCCAGACGGGGAGCTGTTTTTT.

The chain carries TRBV19 and TRBJ2-6; TRBD1 matches 8 bases. Germline V lookup: CDR1 LNHDA, CDR2 SQIVND (reference sequence). This CDR3 is built from 17 residues. Losses at the gene ends were 5 bases for V and 1 base for J; bases not matched to a gene: 7. The CDR3: CASSDWTGSSGANVLTF. The CDR3 DNA follows: TGTGCCAGTAGTGATTGGACAGGGAGTTCTGGGGCCAACGTCCTGACTTTC.

V and J are TRBV6-5 and TRBJ2-7; 7 positions agree with TRBD2. From germline, CDR1 is MNHEY and CDR2 SVGAGI. The CDR3 covers 14 residues. The V gene end was trimmed by 4 bases and the J gene end by 3 bases; junction bases not matched to a gene: 6. The CDR3 DNA reads TGTGCCAGCAGTTCTTGGGACTACCTCTACGAGCAGTACTTC. Residues: CASSSWDYLYEQYF.

This chain joins TRBV2 and TRBJ2-2; tentatively, D is TRBD2 (6 bases). Trimming removed 8 bases at V and 0 bases at J, with 13 bases between. Germline assignment: CDR1 SNHLY and CDR2 FYNNEI. The CDR3 is 15 residues long. The CDR3 reads CASLEGRTNTGELFF. The CDR3, as DNA: TGTGCCAGCCTGGAAGGGAGGACGAACACCGGGGAGCTGTTTTTT.

The rearrangement uses TRBV4-3 and TRBJ1-4; 8 bases agree with TRBD1. Trimming removed 5 bases from V and 5 bases from J; junction bases left unmatched: 7. There are 15 residues in the CDR3. CDR1 and CDR2 from the germline V gene are LGHNA and YSLEER. CDR3 sequence: CASSGSGTGNEKLFF. For the CDR3, the DNA is TGCGCCAGCAGCGGCTCTGGGACAGGCAATGAAAAACTGTTTTTT.

The chain joins TRBV28 to TRBJ2-1, with TRBD2 identical over 11 bases. The germline V gene has CDR1 MDHEN and CDR2 SYDVKM. CDR3 size: 19 residues. The V segment lost 4 bases and the J segment 5 bases; nucleotides outside the gene matches: 16. CDR3 loop: CASSWLAGGMEEADNEQFF. For the CDR3, the DNA is TGTGCCAGCAGTTGGCTAGCGGGAGGTATGGAGGAGGCCGACAATGAGCAGTTCTTC.

This clone showed up just a few times. CDR3 loop: CASSLFDGWASDTHNEQFF. In DNA form, the CDR3 reads TGTGCCAGCAGCTTATTCGATGGTTGGGCTAGCGATACTCACAATGAGCAGTTCTTC. The chain employs TRBV11-3 and TRBJ2-1, with D perhaps matching TRBD2 (6 bases). The CDR3 covers 19 residues. The germline V and J ends were trimmed by 2 bases and 5 bases, with 25 bases remaining between them. Germline CDR1 reads SGHNT; CDR2 reads YENEEA.

V usage is TRBV11-2 and J usage is TRBJ2-3, with D possibly matching TRBD2 (7 bases). Trimming took 3 bases from V and 2 from J, leaving 21 bases between them. CDR1 SGHAT and CDR2 FQNNGV come from the germline V gene. The CDR3 contains 18 residues. The CDR3 DNA sequence: TGTGCCAGCAGCTTTCCCGTTCAAAGGGAGGGGGTCACAGATACGCAGTATTTT. Encoded protein: CASSFPVQREGVTDTQYF. Combining the CDR3 with reference TRBV11-2 and TRBJ2-3 gives the whole variable domain EAGVAQSPRYKIIEKRQSVAFWCNPISGHATLYWYQQILGQGPKLLIQFQNNGVVDDSQLPKDRFSAERLKGVDSTLKIQPAKLEDSAVYLCASSFPVQREGVTDTQYFGPGTRLTVL.

The sample holds one count of this clone. The chain is built from TRBV18 and TRBJ2-2; 10 nucleotides agree with TRBD1. Losses at the gene ends were 4 bases for V and 5 bases for J; bases not matched to a gene: 7. The CDR3 is made up of 16 amino acids. Germline CDR1 KGHSH, CDR2 LQKENI. The CDR3 DNA reads TGTGCCAGCTCACGCTCCGGGACAGGGGAGACCGGGGAGCTGTTTTTT. The encoded protein is CASSRSGTGETGELFF. The whole variable domain, remainder taken from reference TRBV18 and TRBJ2-2, is NAGVMQNPRHLVRRRGQEARLRCSPMKGHSHVYWYRQLPEEGLKFMVYLQKENIIDESGMPKERFSAEFPKEGPSILRIQQVVRGDSAAYFCASSRSGTGETGELFFGEGSRLTVL.

The chain is built from TRBV28 and TRBJ1-2; D call uncertain. This CDR3 has 10 amino acids. The germline V gene encodes CDR1 MDHEN and CDR2 SYDVKM. CDR3 amino acids: CGVADYGYTF. The CDR3, as DNA: TGTGGGGTTGCAGATTATGGCTACACCTTC.

V and J are TRBV27 and TRBJ2-1; the D is unclear. In germline, CDR1 is MNHEY, CDR2 SMNVEV (reference sequence). V lost 4 bases and J lost 4, with 11 bases in between. CDR3 size: 14 residues. CDR3 nucleotides: TGTGCCAGCAGTTCTACCCTAGGGTACAATGAGCAGTTCTTC. Translated, it gives CASSSTLGYNEQFF.

The chain recombines TRBV11-1 with TRBJ2-1; no firm D call. The CDR3 spans 16 residues. Germline assignment: CDR1 SGHAT and CDR2 FQDESV (reference sequence). V lost 2 bases to trimming and J lost 2 bases, with 13 bases between them. This CDR3 reads CASSLKGELPYNEQFF. The CDR3 DNA follows: TGTGCCAGCAGCTTAAAAGGCGAACTACCCTACAATGAGCAGTTCTTC.

The J gene is TRBJ2-7, the V gene TRBV10-3; 7 bases fit TRBD1. This CDR3 comprises 14 residues. Germline V gene data show CDR1 as ENHRY and CDR2 as SYGVKD. The V gene end was trimmed by 3 bases and the J gene end by 6 bases; junction bases not matched to a gene: 8. Written as DNA, the CDR3 is TGTGCCATCAGTGATTCGGGACAGTTTTCCGAGCAGTACTTC. Translation: CAISDSGQFSEQYF.

The chain uses TRBV13 and TRBJ2-1; 10 positions match TRBD2. This CDR3 comprises 19 residues. The germline V gene encodes CDR1 PRHDT and CDR2 FYEKMQ (reference sequence). J lost 4 bases, V lost 8 bases, and 20 bases had no gene match. DNA for the CDR3: TGTGCCAGCGGATTTAGGGTAGCGGGAGGTTCGGATAATTACAATGAGCAGTTCTTC. This encodes CASGFRVAGGSDNYNEQFF. Together with reference TRBV13 and TRBJ2-1, the CDR3 gives the full variable domain: AAGVIQSPRHLIKEKRETATLKCYPIPRHDTVYWYQQGPGQDPQFLISFYEKMQSDKGSIPDRFSAQQFSDYHSELNMSSLELGDSALYFCASGFRVAGGSDNYNEQFFGPGTRLTVL.

This chain links TRBV18 with TRBJ2-5; TRBD2 agrees at 10 bases. The CDR3 spans 15 residues. The germline gives CDR1 KGHSH, CDR2 LQKENI. The ends lost 5 bases at V and 1 base at J; junction bases unmatched: 4. CDR3 nucleotide sequence: TGTGCCAGCTCAATAGCGGGAGGTGCCCAAGAGACCCAGTACTTC. Protein product: CASSIAGGAQETQYF.